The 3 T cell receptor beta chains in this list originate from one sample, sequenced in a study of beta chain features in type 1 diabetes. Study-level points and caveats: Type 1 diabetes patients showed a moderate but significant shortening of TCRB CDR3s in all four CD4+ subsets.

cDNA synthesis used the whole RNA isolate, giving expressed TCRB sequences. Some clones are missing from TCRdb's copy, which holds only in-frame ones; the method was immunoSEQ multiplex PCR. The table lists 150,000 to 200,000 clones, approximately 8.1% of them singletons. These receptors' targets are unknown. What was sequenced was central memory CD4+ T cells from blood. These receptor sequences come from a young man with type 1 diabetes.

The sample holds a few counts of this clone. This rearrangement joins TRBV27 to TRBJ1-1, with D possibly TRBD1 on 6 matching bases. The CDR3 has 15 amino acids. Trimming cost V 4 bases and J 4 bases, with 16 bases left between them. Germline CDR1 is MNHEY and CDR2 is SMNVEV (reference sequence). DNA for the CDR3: TGTGCCAGCAGTTCCCACAGGGAAGGCAGCACTGAAGCTTTCTTT. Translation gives CASSSHREGSTEAFF.

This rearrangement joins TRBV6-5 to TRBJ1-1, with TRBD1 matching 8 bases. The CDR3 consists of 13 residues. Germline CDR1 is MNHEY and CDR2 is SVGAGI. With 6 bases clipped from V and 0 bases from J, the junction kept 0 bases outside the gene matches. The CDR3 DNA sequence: TGTGCCAGCAGGGACAGGGTGAACACTGAAGCTTTCTTT. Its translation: CASRDRVNTEAFF.

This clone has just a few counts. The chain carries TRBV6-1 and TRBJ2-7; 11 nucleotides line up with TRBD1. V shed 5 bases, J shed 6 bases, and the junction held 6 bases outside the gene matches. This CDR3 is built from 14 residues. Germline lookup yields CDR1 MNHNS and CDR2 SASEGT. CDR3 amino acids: CASSLDRGRAEQYF. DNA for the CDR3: TGTGCCAGCAGTTTGGACAGGGGGCGCGCCGAGCAGTACTTC.